This entry lists 9 T cell receptor beta chains sequenced from one sample in a study of patients and donors after allogeneic stem cell transplantation. One entry per CDR3 protein, called by TCRdb with MiXCR from the RT-PCR reads. The table includes about a million distinct CDR3 sequences, under 20% detected once. Sequencing was performed on blood, either unsorted or a sorted T cell fraction (not recorded which). Receptors originate from a human donor who was either an allogeneic HSCT recipient or a stem cell or donor lymphocyte infusion donor (not recorded which). It is not recorded whose cells these are; they may come from a transplant donor.

This clonotype has more than one count but fewer than ten. J is TRBJ1-1 and V is TRBV3-1; D is perhaps TRBD1 (5 bases). V lost 0 bases, J lost 9 bases, and 11 bases lay in between. The length of the CDR3 is 13 residues. From germline, CDR1 is LGHDT and CDR2 YNNKEL (reference sequence). The CDR3 DNA reads as TGTGCCAGCAGCCAAGATGCAGGGTATAAAGCTTTCTTT. This encodes CASSQDAGYKAFF.

This chain uses TRBV5-8 with TRBJ2-2; TRBD2 might be the D (6 bases). Germline CDR1 reads SGHTS; CDR2 reads YDEGEE. The CDR3 consists of 15 residues. V lost 4 bases to trimming and J lost 4 bases, with 14 bases between them. CDR3: CASSPGLFITGELFF. In nucleotides, the CDR3 is TGTGCCAGCAGCCCTGGACTATTTATCACCGGGGAGCTGTTTTTT.

This clonotype appeared a few times. The chain has TRBV19 and TRBJ2-7; D possibly matches TRBD1 or TRBD2 (6 bases each). Trimming left V 5 bases short and J 2 bases short, with 13 bases between. CDR1 LNHDA and CDR2 SQIVND come from the germline V gene (reference sequence). The CDR3 extends over 14 amino acids. The CDR3 protein is CASSVGGHPYEQYF. The CDR3 bases are TGTGCCAGTAGTGTCGGGGGACACCCCTACGAGCAGTACTTC.

The chain carries TRBV3-1 and TRBJ2-4, with D perhaps given as TRBD1 or TRBD2 (5 bases each). This CDR3 is built from 14 residues. V was trimmed by 1 base and J by 9 bases, leaving 13 bases between them. Germline V gene data show CDR1 as LGHDT and CDR2 as YNNKEL (reference sequence). The CDR3 region is CASSQARGKSIQYF. The CDR3 bases are TGTGCCAGCAGCCAAGCCCGGGGCAAGAGCATTCAGTACTTC.

This clonotype was observed a few times. The chain couples TRBV7-9 to TRBJ1-1, with 8 bases fitting TRBD1. Losses at the gene ends were 4 bases for V and 0 bases for J; bases not matched to a gene: 4. Germline CDR1 SEHNR, CDR2 FQNEAQ (reference sequence). CDR3 length equals 15 residues. CDR3 in amino acids: CASSWVGQVNTEAFF. CDR3 nucleotides: TGTGCCAGCAGCTGGGTGGGACAGGTGAACACTGAAGCTTTCTTT.

At least ten counts were recorded for this clonotype. V is TRBV4-1 and J is TRBJ1-1; tentative D call: TRBD1 (5 bases). From germline, CDR1 is MGHRA and CDR2 YSYEKL. V was shortened by 7 bases and J by 1 base, with 16 bases between the two germline ends. The CDR3 covers 15 residues. For the CDR3, the DNA is TGCGCCAGCACCCTGGGGGAAGACCCGAACACTGAAGCTTTCTTT. Its translation: CASTLGEDPNTEAFF.

The sample holds a few counts of this clonotype. The V gene is TRBV25-1, the J gene TRBJ2-7; 9 nucleotides line up with TRBD1. Germline lookup yields CDR1 MGHDK and CDR2 SYGVNS. The CDR3 runs to 15 residues. J lost 2 bases, V lost 0 bases, and 2 bases had no gene match. The CDR3 DNA follows: TGTGCCAGCAGTGAATACGGGACAGGGACCTACGAGCAGTACTTC. This translates into CASSEYGTGTYEQYF.

The chain recombines TRBV5-1 with TRBJ2-2; D unclear. Germline CDR1 SGHRS, CDR2 YFSETQ. The ends were cut back, 1 base at V and 6 bases at J, with 31 bases in the middle. CDR3 length: 21 residues. The CDR3 region is CASSLQPMVLAAASRAGELFF. DNA for the CDR3: TGCGCCAGCAGCTTGCAACCGATGGTTCTGGCCGCCGCTAGTCGGGCCGGGGAGCTGTTTTTT.

The sample holds a few counts of this clonotype. The chain joins TRBV10-3 to TRBJ1-1; 9 bases are a match to TRBD1. CDR3 size: 13 residues. J was trimmed by 7 bases and V by 6 bases; bases with no gene match: 6. Germline V gene lookup returns CDR1 ENHRY and CDR2 SYGVKD. Here the CDR3 DNA reads TGTGCCATCAGGAGACCGGGACAGGGTGAAGCTTTCTTT. This gives the protein CAIRRPGQGEAFF.